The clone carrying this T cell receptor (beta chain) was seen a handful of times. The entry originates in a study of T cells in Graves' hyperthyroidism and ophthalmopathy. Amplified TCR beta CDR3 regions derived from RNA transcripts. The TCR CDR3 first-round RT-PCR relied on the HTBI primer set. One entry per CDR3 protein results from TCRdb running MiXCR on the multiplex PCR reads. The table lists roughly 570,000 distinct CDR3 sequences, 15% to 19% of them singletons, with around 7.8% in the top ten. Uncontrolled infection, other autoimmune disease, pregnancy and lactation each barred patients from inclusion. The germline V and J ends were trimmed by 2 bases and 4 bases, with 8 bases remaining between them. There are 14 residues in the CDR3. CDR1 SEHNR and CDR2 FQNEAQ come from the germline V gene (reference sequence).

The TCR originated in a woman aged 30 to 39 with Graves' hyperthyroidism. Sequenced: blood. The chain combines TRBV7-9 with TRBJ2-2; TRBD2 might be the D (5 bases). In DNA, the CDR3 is TGTGCCAGCAGCTTATCCACTAGCACCGGGGAGCTGTTTTTT. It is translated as CASSLSTSTGELFF. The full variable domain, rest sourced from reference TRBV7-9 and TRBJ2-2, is DTGVSQNPRHKITKRGQNVTFRCDPISEHNRLYWYRQTLGQGPEFLTYFQNEAQLEKSRLLSDRFSAERPKGSFSTLEIQRTEQGDSAMYLCASSLSTSTGELFFGEGSRLTVL.